This passage covers 10 T cell receptor beta chains from one sample sequenced in a study of blood T cells in healthy people across ages. A second about 7 to 11 cycle PCR used barcoded and J-beta primers. TCRdb passed the 5' RACE reads through MiXCR, listing each CDR3 protein once. The table shows about 1.4 million distinct CDR3 sequences, with approximately 59% occurring only once. The sequenced material came from blood. These receptors originate from a man between 18 and 35 years old in good health.

The chain has TRBV6-5 and TRBJ2-3, with TRBD2 identical over 8 bases. CDR3 length equals 14 residues. J gave up 1 base and V 10 bases, and 7 bases lay outside the gene matches. Per the germline V gene, CDR1 is MNHEY and CDR2 is SVGAGI. The DNA for the CDR3 is TGTGCCACCACGGGAGGGTACCGCACAGATACGCAGTATTTT. It encodes CATTGGYRTDTQYF.

This clonotype has a handful of counts. V and J are TRBV2 and TRBJ2-5, with D possibly being TRBD1 or TRBD2 (5 bases each). The V gene's germline CDR1 is SNHLY and CDR2 FYNNEI. V was cut by 8 bases and J by 1 base, with 14 bases left in between. The CDR3 totals 14 residues. The CDR3 DNA reads as TGTGCCAGCCCCCGGATGGGGACCCAAGAGACCCAGTACTTC. This codes for CASPRMGTQETQYF.

With regard to this clonotype: A read error may produce the germline difference seen at one junction end. This CDR3 is CAGSLGTDPDTQYF. CDR3 sequence (DNA): TGCGCCGGCAGCTTGGGAACGGACCCAGATACGCAGTATTTT. V is TRBV5-1 and J is TRBJ2-3; unclear D gene. The CDR3 is 14 amino acids. Germline lookup yields CDR1 SGHRS and CDR2 YFSETQ.

The DNA of the CDR3 is TGTGCCAGCAGTTGGGGGCGGGAGAGTTTAGATACGCAGTATTTT. Translating it yields CASSWGRESLDTQYF. V is TRBV2 and J is TRBJ2-3; a weak D match, TRBD2 (7 bases). The CDR3 runs to 15 residues. Germline V gene sequence: CDR1 SNHLY, CDR2 FYNNEI. The V end lost 5 bases, the J end lost 5 bases, and 17 bases lay between the germline ends.

This chain links TRBV30 with TRBJ1-2, with 7 bases matching TRBD1. CDR1 is GTSNPN and CDR2 is SVGIG in the germline V gene (reference sequence). This CDR3 comprises 13 residues. V trimming: 6 bases; J trimming: 3 bases; junction bases outside the gene matches: 7. The CDR3 DNA reads TGTGCCTGCGGGGACAGTCCCTACTATGGCTACACCTTC. This codes for CACGDSPYYGYTF.

The sample holds a few counts of this clonotype. The chain links TRBV25-1 to TRBJ2-5; D might be TRBD1 (7 bases). The ends were cut back, 1 base at V and 5 bases at J, with 11 bases in the middle. Looked up from germline, CDR1 is MGHDK and CDR2 is SYGVNS. This CDR3 region has 14 residues. The CDR3 region is CASSEFAGGETQYF. Here the CDR3 DNA reads TGTGCCAGCAGTGAATTTGCAGGGGGGGAGACCCAGTACTTC.

The DNA for the CDR3 is TGTGCCAGCAGCCTTGTCCAGGGCGATGGAGAGACCCAGTACTTC. The encoded protein is CASSLVQGDGETQYF. This rearrangement joins TRBV7-2 to TRBJ2-5; possibly TRBD1 for D (5 bases). Trimming stripped 5 bases from V and 4 bases from J, with 17 bases between. Germline CDR1 SGHTA, CDR2 FQGNSA. This CDR3 spans 15 amino acids.

This sequence joins TRBV5-6 and TRBJ2-2; 8 positions agree with TRBD1. With V trimmed by 0 bases and J by 5 bases, 18 bases remained unmatched. The CDR3 contains 20 residues. Per the germline V gene, CDR1 is SGHDT and CDR2 is YYEEEE. CDR3: CASSLESSPGYRGFTGELFF. CDR3 sequence (DNA): TGTGCCAGCAGCTTGGAATCGAGCCCGGGGTACAGGGGGTTTACCGGGGAGCTGTTTTTT.

The chain recombines TRBV7-9 with TRBJ1-4, with D unclear. The CDR3 runs to 12 residues. CDR1 and CDR2 from the germline V gene are SEHNR and FQNEAQ (reference sequence). V lost 4 bases to trimming and J lost 14 bases, with 14 bases between them. The CDR3 nucleotides read TGTGCCAGCAGCTCGTCCGATAAACGGCTGTTTTTT. Translating gives CASSSSDKRLFF.

The chain links TRBV4-2 to TRBJ2-5, with a possible D match to TRBD1 (7 bases). The J call may be wrong; the DNA end is better matched by TRBJ2-7. The CDR3 totals 17 residues. Germline V lookup: CDR1 LGHNA, CDR2 YNFKEQ. The CDR3 region is CASSKGRRTGGNYEQYF. The CDR3 DNA reads as TGTGCCAGCAGCAAAGGGCGTCGGACAGGAGGGAACTACGAGCAGTACTTC.